Listed here is a single TCR beta chain. CFSE-labeled responder cells (around 200,000) were plated with around 200,000 irradiated, violet-dye-labeled stimulator cells. Sorted after the reaction were proliferating CFSE-low CD3+CD4+ and CD3+CD8+ responders. Method: immunoSEQ multiplex PCR; TCRdb's copy keeps in-frame clones and lacks some. The table shows under 15,000 clones, with about a third occurring only once. CDR3 size: 16 residues. Germline lookup yields CDR1 LGHNA and CDR2 YNFKEQ. This entry belongs to a study of graft-versus-host responses after intestinal transplantation. Overall study context: Multivisceral, liver-intestinal, or isolated intestinal transplants were received by the recipients. Each patient got anti-thymocyte globulin induction, then tacrolimus and steroids for about 3 years. Study-level points and caveats: GvH clones occurred in recipient marrow; some first appeared in ileum or blood.

The clonotype originates from a human patient who received an intestinal transplant. This sample comprised alloreactive CD8+ T cells from a mixed lymphocyte reaction culture, obtained before intestinal transplant. The subset here: CFSE-low proliferating T cells sorted from roughly six-day pre-transplant mixed lymphocyte reaction (GvH or HvG direction). The chain joins TRBV4-2 to TRBJ2-5; D could derive from TRBD1 or TRBD2 (5 bases each). The J call may be wrong; the DNA end is better matched by TRBJ2-7. The CDR3 bases are TGTGCCAGCAGCCAGGACCCCGGGACCGACTCCTACGAGCAGTACTTC. This gives the protein CASSQDPGTDSYEQYF.